This entry lists 30 T cell receptor beta chains sequenced from one sample in a study of T-cell memory formation after mild COVID-19. TCRdb re-called the 5' RACE reads with MiXCR, one entry per CDR3 protein. In the table there are under 250,000 distinct CDR3 sequences, around 25% of which are singletons. The source material was PBMCs or a T cell subset sorted from them (not recorded which). These receptors all stem from an adult woman who had mild COVID-19 (a few samples of this study predate the infection). Cell type and time point are not known.

This rearrangement joins TRBV10-2 to TRBJ2-1; no reliable D call. This CDR3 region has 16 residues. Trimming stripped 3 bases from V and 7 bases from J, with 19 bases between. The germline gives CDR1 WSHSY, CDR2 SAAADI. This chain's CDR3 is CASSEWPGSKRNEQFF. The CDR3, as DNA: TGCGCCAGCAGTGAATGGCCCGGCTCTAAGAGGAATGAGCAGTTCTTC.

This chain connects TRBV6-5 to TRBJ2-3; D unclear. Trimming took off 6 bases at V and 1 base at J, with 11 bases between the two ends. This CDR3 contains 14 residues. Germline CDR1 and CDR2: MNHEY and SVGAGI. The DNA of the CDR3 is TGTGCCAGCAGACCCGGGTGGGGCACAGATACGCAGTATTTT. The encoded protein is CASRPGWGTDTQYF.

This clonotype was observed once. The chain couples TRBV7-6 to TRBJ1-1; D call uncertain. Per the germline V gene, CDR1 is SGHVS and CDR2 is FNYEAQ. The CDR3 is made up of 13 amino acids. V was trimmed by 5 bases and J by 6 bases, leaving 13 bases between them. CDR3 loop: CASSPPSWSEAFF. For the CDR3, the DNA is TGTGCCAGCAGCCCCCCATCTTGGTCTGAAGCTTTCTTT.

This sequence joins TRBV4-2 and TRBJ1-2, with D possibly being TRBD1 (5 bases). Per the germline V gene, CDR1 is LGHNA and CDR2 is YNFKEQ. CDR3 length: 14 residues. Trimming left V 6 bases short and J 4 bases short, with 15 bases between. The CDR3 sequence is CASSREGTIYGYTF. The CDR3, as DNA: TGTGCCAGCAGTCGGGAGGGGACGATCTATGGCTACACCTTC.

The chain combines TRBV12-3 or TRBV12-4 with TRBJ1-2; 7 bases map to TRBD1. The trim removed 6 bases at V and 0 bases at J, leaving 16 bases unmatched. This CDR3 comprises 18 residues. CDR3 nucleotides: TGTGCCAGCAGGTCAGCGCGACAGGGTTTTCTGCCTAACTATGGCTACACCTTC. Translation: CASRSARQGFLPNYGYTF.

Many counts were recorded for this clonotype. DNA for the CDR3: TGCGCGACAAACAGAGGCACCGGGGAGCTGTTTTTT. It is translated as CATNRGTGELFF. This chain uses TRBV5-1 with TRBJ2-2; D is unresolved. Germline CDR1 and CDR2: SGHRS and YFSETQ. There are 12 residues in the CDR3.

This sequence joins TRBV2 and TRBJ2-7; D possibly corresponds to TRBD2 (6 bases). V dropped 4 bases and J dropped 0 bases, with 10 bases sitting between them. CDR3 size: 14 residues. The germline V gene encodes CDR1 SNHLY and CDR2 FYNNEI. The CDR3 sequence is CASSAGLSSYEQYF. The CDR3 region has the DNA TGTGCCAGCAGTGCGGGACTTAGCTCCTACGAGCAGTACTTC.

The V gene is TRBV27, the J gene TRBJ2-1, with 12 bases identical to TRBD2. Losses at the gene ends were 5 bases for V and 6 bases for J; bases not matched to a gene: 8. CDR3 length: 16 amino acids. From germline, CDR1 is MNHEY and CDR2 SMNVEV (reference sequence). DNA for the CDR3: TGTGCCAGCAGTCCCCTAGCGGGGGGGCCTCCCAATGAGCAGTTCTTC. This sequence encodes CASSPLAGGPPNEQFF.

Ten or more counts support this clonotype. The chain recombines TRBV11-1 with TRBJ2-7; 8 bases agree with TRBD1. CDR3 length: 15 residues. V lost 5 bases to trimming and J lost 2 bases; unmatched junction nucleotides: 8. In germline, CDR1 is SGHAT, CDR2 FQDESV (reference sequence). CDR3 sequence (DNA): TGTGCCAGCAGCCGCGGGGCACAGGGGGCCTACGAGCAGTACTTC. This translates into CASSRGAQGAYEQYF.

This clonotype has only a few counts. This chain links TRBV5-1 with TRBJ1-5; D may be TRBD1 (5 bases). The germline V and J ends were trimmed by 2 bases and 4 bases, with 10 bases remaining between them. Germline CDR1 is SGHRS and CDR2 is YFSETQ. The CDR3 totals 14 residues. In DNA, the CDR3 is TGCGCCAGCAGCTTAGCGGGGGTTAATCAGCCCCAGCATTTT. This sequence encodes CASSLAGVNQPQHF.

The chain employs TRBV11-2 and TRBJ2-7; 9 nucleotides agree with TRBD2. This CDR3 has 16 amino acids. Germline loops: CDR1 SGHAT, CDR2 FQNNGV. The V gene end was trimmed by 1 base and the J gene end by 3 bases; junction bases not matched to a gene: 7. The CDR3 spells CASSLGLAGAVYEQYF. The CDR3 DNA reads TGTGCCAGCAGCTTAGGTTTAGCGGGGGCCGTCTACGAGCAGTACTTC.

The sample holds a few counts of this clonotype. CDR3 bases: TGTGCCAGCAGCGTAGACGAGGGACCCCAAGAGACCCAGTACTTC. Residues: CASSVDEGPQETQYF. The V call is TRBV9, the J call TRBJ2-5; TRBD1 or TRBD2 may be the D gene (5 bases each). V dropped 0 bases and J dropped 1 base, with 10 bases sitting between them. This CDR3 comprises 15 residues. Germline V gene sequence: CDR1 SGDLS, CDR2 YYNGEE.

This clonotype was picked up a small number of times. The rearrangement uses TRBV5-1 and TRBJ1-1; no clear D. Germline CDR1 SGHRS, CDR2 YFSETQ. The V end lost 6 bases, the J end lost 0 bases, and 9 bases lay between the germline ends. The CDR3 runs 13 residues. The CDR3: CASKVTMNTEAFF. CDR3 in DNA: TGCGCCAGCAAGGTTACAATGAACACTGAAGCTTTCTTT.

The chain has TRBV2 and TRBJ1-5, with D perhaps TRBD1 (6 bases). V was pared by 6 bases and J by 3 bases, with 15 bases between. The CDR3 is made up of 15 amino acids. The germline CDR1 and CDR2 sequences are SNHLY and FYNNEI. In DNA, the CDR3 is TGTGCCAGCAGGTCTCCGGGACACGACAATCAGCCCCAGCATTTT. Protein product: CASRSPGHDNQPQHF. Full variable domain (missing parts from reference TRBV2 and TRBJ1-5): EPEVTQTPSHQVTQMGQEVILRCVPISNHLYFYWYRQILGQKVEFLVSFYNNEISEKSEIFDDQFSVERPDGSNFTLKIRSTKLEDSAMYFCASRSPGHDNQPQHFGDGTRLSIL.

Only a few counts were recorded for this clonotype. The chain carries TRBV7-9 and TRBJ2-1; D gene uncertain. Trimming pared 2 bases from V and 10 bases from J, leaving 15 bases between. This CDR3 contains 14 residues. CDR1 is SEHNR and CDR2 is FQNEAQ in the germline V gene (reference sequence). The CDR3 spells CASSLPEHYGEQFF. The DNA of the CDR3 is TGTGCCAGCAGCTTACCGGAGCACTACGGCGAGCAGTTCTTC.

The gene calls are TRBV7-6 and TRBJ1-1; 8 bases line up with TRBD1. Germline loops: CDR1 SGHVS, CDR2 FNYEAQ. Trimming cost V 5 bases and J 6 bases; bases outside gene matches: 8. The CDR3 spans 14 residues. The chain's CDR3 is CASSPRTGPAEAFF. The CDR3 DNA reads as TGTGCCAGCAGCCCACGGACAGGGCCGGCTGAAGCTTTCTTT.

The chain couples TRBV7-6 to TRBJ2-2, with 10 bases identical to TRBD2. The CDR3 totals 15 residues. The germline CDR1 and CDR2 sequences are SGHVS and FNYEAQ. With V trimmed by 5 bases and J by 4 bases, 4 bases remained unmatched. CDR3 residues: CASSPSGSRTGELFF. The DNA of the CDR3 is TGTGCCAGCAGCCCTAGCGGGAGTCGCACCGGGGAGCTGTTTTTT. Drawing the rest from reference TRBV7-6 and TRBJ2-2, the complete variable domain is GAGVSQSPRYKVTKRGQDVALRCDPISGHVSLYWYRQALGQGPEFLTYFNYEAQQDKSGLPNDRFSAERPEGSISTLTIQRTEQRDSAMYRCASSPSGSRTGELFFGEGSRLTVL.

This clonotype appeared a few times. V and J are TRBV5-1 and TRBJ2-1; 7 positions agree with TRBD2. Germline V gene sequence: CDR1 SGHRS, CDR2 YFSETQ. The CDR3 sequence is 14 residues long. Trimming cost V 3 bases and J 14 bases; bases outside gene matches: 14. CDR3 protein: CASSWEGGPLPEFF. The CDR3 DNA reads as TGCGCCAGCAGCTGGGAGGGAGGGCCCCTTCCCGAGTTCTTC.

The CDR3 is CSARGPEDSSNEQFF. The CDR3 nucleotides read TGCAGTGCTAGGGGCCCTGAGGACTCATCCAATGAGCAGTTCTTC. The rearrangement joins TRBV20-1 to TRBJ2-1; a weak D match, TRBD2 (5 bases). CDR1 is DFQATT, CDR2 SNEGSKA, per germline (reference sequence). The CDR3 is 15 amino acids. V lost 3 bases to trimming and J lost 6 bases, with 18 bases between them.

This chain joins TRBV12-3 or TRBV12-4 and TRBJ1-1, with D uncertain. The V end was cut by 5 bases, the J end by 1 base, with 11 bases between. There are 14 residues in the CDR3. The CDR3 region has the DNA TGTGCCAGCAGTCCCCCCGGGAGGAACACTGAAGCTTTCTTT. It codes for CASSPPGRNTEAFF.

This clonotype turned up a few times. The chain combines TRBV7-2 with TRBJ1-5; D is unresolved. This CDR3 is built from 13 residues. Germline V CDR1 and CDR2: SGHTA, FQGNSA. The V end was cut by 5 bases, the J end by 7 bases, with 12 bases between. This CDR3 is CASSGRGGQPQHF. As DNA, the CDR3 is TGTGCCAGCAGCGGGCGGGGAGGACAGCCCCAGCATTTT.

The chain carries TRBV4-2 and TRBJ2-2; D perhaps matches TRBD1 (6 bases). Germline V gene sequence: CDR1 LGHNA, CDR2 YNFKEQ. The CDR3 has 16 residues. Trimming removed 3 bases from V and 7 bases from J, with 18 bases in between. CDR3 region: CASSHGTWGEVGELFF. The CDR3 bases are TGTGCCAGCAGCCACGGGACATGGGGCGAGGTCGGGGAGCTGTTTTTT.

The chain combines TRBV19 with TRBJ1-5; D not resolved. The CDR3 contains 15 residues. The V gene's germline CDR1 is LNHDA and CDR2 SQIVND (reference sequence). The V and J ends lost 5 bases and 0 bases respectively, with 11 bases between them. The DNA of the CDR3 is TGTGCCAGTAGTGCTGGTGACCGTAGCAATCAGCCCCAGCATTTT. Protein: CASSAGDRSNQPQHF.

The J gene is TRBJ2-7, the V gene TRBV3-1; D is undetermined. The CDR3 contains 16 residues. V lost 1 base, J lost 4 bases, and 17 bases lay in between. The germline gives CDR1 LGHDT, CDR2 YNNKEL (reference sequence). The CDR3 DNA reads as TGTGCCAGCAGCCAAGGTTATGGGTCACCCCAATACGAGCAGTACTTC. Translating gives CASSQGYGSPQYEQYF.

V gene TRBV29-1 combines with J gene TRBJ2-7; TRBD1 matches at 9 bases. The CDR3 is 17 amino acids. After removal of 1 base from V and 2 bases from J, the junction contained 12 bases not matched to a gene. Looked up from germline, CDR1 is SQVTM and CDR2 is ANQGSEA. The CDR3: CSVEGPPGTGYTYEQYF. CDR3 in DNA: TGCAGCGTTGAAGGCCCCCCCGGGACAGGGTACACCTACGAGCAGTACTTC.

This clonotype was seen only a few times. V gene TRBV7-9 combines with J gene TRBJ1-1, with D tentatively TRBD1 (6 bases). The V end lost 1 base, the J end lost 3 bases, and 12 bases lay between the germline ends. The germline V gene has CDR1 SEHNR and CDR2 FQNEAQ (reference sequence). The CDR3 spans 15 residues. The chain's CDR3 is CASSLVVGGYTEAFF. The CDR3 nucleotides read TGTGCCAGCAGCTTAGTAGTAGGGGGATACACTGAAGCTTTCTTT.

This clonotype was observed a few times. The J gene is TRBJ2-3, the V gene TRBV4-1, with D tentatively TRBD1 (5 bases). This CDR3 has 16 residues. The germline V gene has CDR1 MGHRA and CDR2 YSYEKL. Trimming stripped 3 bases from V and 3 bases from J, with 16 bases between. CDR3 in DNA: TGCGCCAGCAGCCACCCAGGGTTTTTAAAAACAGATACGCAGTATTTT. This translates into CASSHPGFLKTDTQYF.

This clonotype was found a few times. The chain has TRBV9 and TRBJ2-5, with D tentatively TRBD2 (5 bases). Germline V CDR1 and CDR2: SGDLS, YYNGEE. This CDR3 is built from 16 residues. The V and J ends lost 0 bases and 1 base respectively, with 13 bases between them. The CDR3 here is CASSVGVARSQETQYF. CDR3 nucleotide sequence: TGTGCCAGCAGCGTAGGGGTAGCGCGATCCCAAGAGACCCAGTACTTC.

The CDR3 nucleotides are TGTGCCAGCACCATGGACAGGGCTGGGACTGAAGCTTTCTTT. This sequence encodes CASTMDRAGTEAFF. This rearrangement joins TRBV2 to TRBJ1-1; 8 nucleotides agree with TRBD1. From germline, CDR1 is SNHLY and CDR2 FYNNEI. Trimming took 7 bases from V and 5 from J; bases not matched to a gene: 9. The CDR3 extends over 14 amino acids.

The CDR3 DNA is TGTGCCAGCAGCTTAGTCCCCGGGGGGCTCGGTTATGAGCAGTTCTTC. Translating it yields CASSLVPGGLGYEQFF. The chain couples TRBV7-2 to TRBJ2-1; possible D gene TRBD2, 7 bases. CDR3 length: 16 residues. V shed 1 base and J shed 8 bases, with 18 bases lying between them. Germline CDR1 is SGHTA and CDR2 is FQGNSA.